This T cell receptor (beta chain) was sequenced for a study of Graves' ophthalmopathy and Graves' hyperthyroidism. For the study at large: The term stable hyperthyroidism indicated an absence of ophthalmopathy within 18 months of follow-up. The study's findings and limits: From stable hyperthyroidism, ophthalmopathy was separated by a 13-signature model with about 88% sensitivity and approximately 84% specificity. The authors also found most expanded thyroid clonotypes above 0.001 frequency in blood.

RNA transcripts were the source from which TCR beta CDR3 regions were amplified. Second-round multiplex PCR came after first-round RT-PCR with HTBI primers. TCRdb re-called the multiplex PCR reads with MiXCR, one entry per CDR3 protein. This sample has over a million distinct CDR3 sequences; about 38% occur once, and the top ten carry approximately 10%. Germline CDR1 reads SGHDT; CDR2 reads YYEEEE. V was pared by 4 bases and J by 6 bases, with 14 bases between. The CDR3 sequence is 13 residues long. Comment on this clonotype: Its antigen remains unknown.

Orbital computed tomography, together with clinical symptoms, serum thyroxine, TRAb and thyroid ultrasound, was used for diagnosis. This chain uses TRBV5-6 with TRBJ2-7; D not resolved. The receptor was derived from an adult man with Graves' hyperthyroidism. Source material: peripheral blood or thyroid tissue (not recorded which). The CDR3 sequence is CASSQVGGGEQYF. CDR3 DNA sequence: TGTGCCAGCAGCCAGGTTGGCGGTGGCGAGCAGTACTTC.